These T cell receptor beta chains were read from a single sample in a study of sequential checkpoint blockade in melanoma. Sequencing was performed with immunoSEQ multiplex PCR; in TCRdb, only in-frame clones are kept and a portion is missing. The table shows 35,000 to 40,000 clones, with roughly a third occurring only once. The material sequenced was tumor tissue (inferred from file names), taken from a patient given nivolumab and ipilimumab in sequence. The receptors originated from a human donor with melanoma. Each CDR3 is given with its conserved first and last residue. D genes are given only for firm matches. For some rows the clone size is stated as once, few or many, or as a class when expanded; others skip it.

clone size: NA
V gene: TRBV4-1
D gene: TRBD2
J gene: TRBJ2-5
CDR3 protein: CASSQDYIAGVTQYF
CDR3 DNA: TGCGCCAGCAGCCAGGATTACATAGCGGGGGTTACCCAGTACTTC

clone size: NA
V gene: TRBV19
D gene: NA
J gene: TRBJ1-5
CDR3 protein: CASSGAGGPQHF
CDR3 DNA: TGTGCCAGTAGTGGGGCCGGTGGGCCCCAGCATTTT

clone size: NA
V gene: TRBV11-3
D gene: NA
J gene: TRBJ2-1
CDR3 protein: CASSLVGGYNEQFF
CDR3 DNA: TGTGCCAGCAGCTTAGTTGGAGGGTACAATGAGCAGTTCTTC

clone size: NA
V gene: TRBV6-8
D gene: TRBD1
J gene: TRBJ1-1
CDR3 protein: CATLPGQGMGTEAFF
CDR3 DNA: TGTGCCACCCTTCCGGGACAGGGTATGGGCACTGAAGCTTTCTTT

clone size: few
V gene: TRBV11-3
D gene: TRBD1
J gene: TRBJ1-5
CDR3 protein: CASSSPDRGLGQPQHF
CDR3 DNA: TGTGCCAGCAGTTCCCCGGACAGGGGGTTAGGTCAGCCCCAGCATTTT

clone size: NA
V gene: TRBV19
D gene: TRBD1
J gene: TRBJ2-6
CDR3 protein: CASSPGQGATGANVLTF
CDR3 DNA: TGTGCCAGTAGTCCGGGACAGGGGGCGACTGGGGCCAACGTCCTGACTTTC

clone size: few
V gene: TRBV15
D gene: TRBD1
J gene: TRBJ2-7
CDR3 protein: CATSGRTGLGEQYF
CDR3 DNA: TGTGCCACCAGCGGTCGGACAGGTTTAGGCGAGCAGTACTTC

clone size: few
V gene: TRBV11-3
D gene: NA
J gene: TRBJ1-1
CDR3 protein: CASSLGRQLNTEAFF
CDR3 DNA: TGTGCCAGCAGCTTAGGAAGGCAGTTGAACACTGAAGCTTTCTTT

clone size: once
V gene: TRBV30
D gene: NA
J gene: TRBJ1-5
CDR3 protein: CAWGLLNQPQHF
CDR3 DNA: TGTGCCTGGGGACTCCTGAATCAGCCCCAGCATTTT

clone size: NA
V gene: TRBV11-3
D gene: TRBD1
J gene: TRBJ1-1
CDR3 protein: CASSWTGGRNTEAFF
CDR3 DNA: TGTGCCAGCAGCTGGACAGGGGGACGGAACACTGAAGCTTTCTTT

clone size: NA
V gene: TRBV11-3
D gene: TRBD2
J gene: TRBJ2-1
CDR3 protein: CASSREAPYNEQFF
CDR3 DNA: TGTGCCAGCAGTCGGGAGGCCCCCTACAATGAGCAGTTCTTC

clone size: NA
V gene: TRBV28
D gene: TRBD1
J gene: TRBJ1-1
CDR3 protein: CASSLLGGTGVEAFF
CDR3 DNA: TGTGCCAGCAGTTTATTGGGAGGGACAGGGGTTGAAGCTTTCTTT

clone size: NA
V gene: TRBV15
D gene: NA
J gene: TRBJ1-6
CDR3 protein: CATSRGVSSYNSPLHF
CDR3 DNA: TGTGCCACCAGCAGAGGGGTTAGCTCCTATAATTCACCCCTCCACTTT

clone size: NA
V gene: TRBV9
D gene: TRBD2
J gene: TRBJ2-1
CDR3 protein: CASSVLGLAGLREQFF
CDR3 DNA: TGTGCCAGCAGCGTATTGGGACTAGCGGGTCTTAGGGAGCAGTTCTTC

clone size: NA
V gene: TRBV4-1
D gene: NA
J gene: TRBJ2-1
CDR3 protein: CASSQLEKGHSYNEQFF
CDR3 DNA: TGCGCCAGCAGCCAATTGGAAAAGGGCCACTCCTACAATGAGCAGTTCTTC

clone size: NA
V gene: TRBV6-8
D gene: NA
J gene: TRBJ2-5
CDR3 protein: CASSFYSETQYF
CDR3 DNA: TGTGCCAGCAGCTTCTATAGCGAGACCCAGTACTTC

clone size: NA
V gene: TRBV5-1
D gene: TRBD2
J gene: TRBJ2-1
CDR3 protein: CASSLITSAAYNEQFF
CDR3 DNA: TGCGCCAGCAGCTTGATAACTAGCGCCGCCTACAATGAGCAGTTCTTC

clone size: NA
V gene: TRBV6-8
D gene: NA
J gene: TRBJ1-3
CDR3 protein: CAGRDGHSGNTIYF
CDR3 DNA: TGTGCCGGCCGGGACGGCCACTCTGGAAACACCATATATTTT

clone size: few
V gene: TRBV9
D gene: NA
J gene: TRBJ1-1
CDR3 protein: CASSASVPWGSDTEAFF
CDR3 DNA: TGTGCCAGCAGCGCATCGGTCCCATGGGGCTCGGACACTGAAGCTTTCTTT

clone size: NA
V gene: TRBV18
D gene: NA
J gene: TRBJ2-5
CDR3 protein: CASSPLMRPGEETQYF
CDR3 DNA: TGTGCCAGCTCACCACTCATGCGCCCCGGGGAAGAGACCCAGTACTTC

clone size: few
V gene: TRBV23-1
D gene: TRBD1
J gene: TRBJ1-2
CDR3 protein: CASSSGTGDGYTF
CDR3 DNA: TGCGCCAGCAGCTCTGGGACAGGGGATGGCTACACCTTC

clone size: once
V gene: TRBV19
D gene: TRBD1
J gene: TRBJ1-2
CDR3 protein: CASSNQQGKGYTF
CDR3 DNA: TGTGCCAGTAGTAACCAACAGGGGAAGGGCTACACCTTC

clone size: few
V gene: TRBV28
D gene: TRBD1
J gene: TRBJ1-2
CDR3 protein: CASSSSGTAGYGYTF
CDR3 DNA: TGTGCCAGCAGTTCCTCCGGGACAGCCGGCTATGGCTACACCTTC

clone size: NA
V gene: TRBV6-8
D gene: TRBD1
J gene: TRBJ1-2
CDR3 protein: CASSRTGEWYGYTF
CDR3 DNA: TGTGCCAGCAGTCGTACAGGGGAGTGGTATGGCTACACCTTC

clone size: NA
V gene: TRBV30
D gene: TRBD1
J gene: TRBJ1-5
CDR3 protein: CAWGQGANQPQHF
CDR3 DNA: TGTGCCTGGGGACAGGGGGCCAATCAGCCCCAGCATTTT

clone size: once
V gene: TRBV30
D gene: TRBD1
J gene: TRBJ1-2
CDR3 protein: CAWTKGAGGYTF
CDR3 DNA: TGTGCCTGGACCAAGGGGGCCGGGGGCTACACCTTC

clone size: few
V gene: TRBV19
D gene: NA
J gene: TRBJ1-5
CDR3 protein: CASSIGGYSNQPQHF
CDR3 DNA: TGTGCCAGTAGTATAGGTGGATATAGCAATCAGCCCCAGCATTTT

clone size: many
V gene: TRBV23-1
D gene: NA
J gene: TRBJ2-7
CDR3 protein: CASSQGDSYPAEQYF
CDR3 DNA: TGCGCCAGCAGCCAAGGGGACTCGTATCCCGCCGAGCAGTACTTC

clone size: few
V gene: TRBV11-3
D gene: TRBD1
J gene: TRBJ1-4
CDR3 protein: CASSLGDRGNEKLFF
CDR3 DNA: TGTGCCAGCAGCTTAGGCGACAGGGGGAATGAAAAACTGTTTTTT

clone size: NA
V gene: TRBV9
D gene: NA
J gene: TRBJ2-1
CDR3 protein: CASSVARGALYNEQFF
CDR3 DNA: TGTGCCAGCAGCGTAGCCCGGGGAGCCCTATACAATGAGCAGTTCTTC

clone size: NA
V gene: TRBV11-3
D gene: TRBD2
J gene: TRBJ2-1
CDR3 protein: CASSLLGGGGNEQFF
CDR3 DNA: TGTGCCAGCAGCTTACTTGGCGGGGGGGGCAATGAGCAGTTCTTC

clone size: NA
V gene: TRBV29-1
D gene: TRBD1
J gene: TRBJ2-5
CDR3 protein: CSVEGQGRGTQYF
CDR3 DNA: TGCAGCGTTGAGGGACAGGGGAGGGGGACCCAGTACTTC

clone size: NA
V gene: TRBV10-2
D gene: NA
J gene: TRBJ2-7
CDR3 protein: CASSEPEGAYEQYF
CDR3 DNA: TGCGCCAGCAGTGAGCCGGAGGGGGCCTACGAGCAGTACTTC

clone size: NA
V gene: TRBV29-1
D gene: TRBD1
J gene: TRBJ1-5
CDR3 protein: CSVRDRANQPQHF
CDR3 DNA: TGCAGCGTTCGGGACAGGGCGAATCAGCCCCAGCATTTT

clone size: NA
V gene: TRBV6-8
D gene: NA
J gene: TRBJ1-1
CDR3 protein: CASGGAYTEAFF
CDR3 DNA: TGTGCCAGCGGGGGGGCTTACACTGAAGCTTTCTTT

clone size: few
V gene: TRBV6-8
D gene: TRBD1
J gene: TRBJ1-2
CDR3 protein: CASRRGTGGNPNYGYTF
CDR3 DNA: TGTGCCAGCAGAAGAGGGACAGGGGGCAACCCTAACTATGGCTACACCTTC

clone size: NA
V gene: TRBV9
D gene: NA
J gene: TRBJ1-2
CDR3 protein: CASSAKGEEGYTF
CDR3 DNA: TGTGCCAGCAGTGCAAAGGGGGAGGAAGGCTACACCTTC

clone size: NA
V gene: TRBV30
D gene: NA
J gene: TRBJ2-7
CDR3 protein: CAWSVDGGRYEQYF
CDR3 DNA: TGTGCCTGGAGTGTAGACGGGGGGCGGTACGAGCAGTACTTC